The source of this T cell receptor (beta chain) is a study of T cell repertoires in cytomegalovirus infection (dated by TCRdb to about 2019). About the study as a whole: Donor HLA type was relevant to the analysis, because carriage of CMV infection together with the matching HLA type was indicated by public TCR beta signatures. What the study reported, not specific to this receptor: Cumulative frequency of public TCR beta family members discriminated carriers of CMV infection plus the relevant HLA type in this cohort and an independent roughly 320-donor cohort. The ex vivo response was dominated by HLA-C-restricted CMV-specific TCR beta clonotypes, which also provided the single most frequent clonotype in two of eight donors.

V is pruned by 4 bases and J by 3 bases, leaving 5 bases of the junction without a gene match. Spanning cysteine to phenylalanine, the CDR3 consists of 15 amino acids. Solely the CDR3 DNA is kept, with 45 bases framed from the first base. The germline V gene gives CDR1 as SGHTA and CDR2 as FQGNSA. In its sample, this clonotype was seen many times. This clone's antigen is unknown. No clone much larger than this one lies a single base away; base qualities are absent. Reads for this sample came from an Illumina HiSeq 1500. TCRdb itself trimmed the public reads at Q25 with fastp, ran MiXCR and retained productive beta chains. CDR3 protein duplicates are merged, each entry listing the most common genes and DNA. For this sample the table gives hundreds of thousands of distinct CDR3 sequences, of which 15% to 20% were detected only once. 9.5% to 15% of the sample lies in the top ten.

The receptor chain draws on TRBV7-2 and TRBJ2-2, with 7 middle bases fitting TRBD2. Sequencing was performed on PBMCs. This sequence originates from a human donor in good health (CMV status not recorded). Some clones in this sample may be carry-over from other donors' samples. Here the CDR3 is given as CASSSGTTYTGELFF. The nucleotide sequence reads TGTGCCAGCAGCTCAGGGACTACCTACACCGGGGAGCTGTTTTTT.